This TCR beta chain was obtained from a study of cytomegalovirus exposure and HLA in healthy donors (dated by TCRdb to about 2017). A note on the overall study: According to an earlier analysis of 587 of the donors, 200 million or so T cells yielded roughly 110 million unique TCR beta sequences and around 300 Gb of sequence data. Of the approximately 400 genotyped donors, over 80% were placed in the genetic ancestry cluster associated with self-reported Caucasian donors. In an earlier analysis of 587 of the donors, high-throughput TCR beta sequencing was used to judge whether each TCR beta V gene segment behaved as functional or pseudogenic. To predict cytomegalovirus infection status, the study brought together high-throughput TCR immunosequencing, statistical association of individual TCRs with disease status, and machine learning. The study aimed to test whether cataloging public T cell receptors could reveal signatures of past pathogen exposure. Rather than using new phenotypic data, the later analysis identified candidate immune exposures from TCR beta sequences and from how often those sequences occurred across donors. Among 350 to 400 genotyped donors of the cohort, an average of around 240,000 unique TCR beta nucleotide sequences were sequenced per donor, roughly 20% of them non-productive. In addition to the first cohort of around 670 subjects, a separate validation cohort of approximately 130 different subjects was used. All discovery cohort repertoires had been generated on a single sequencing platform. Around 330 gigabases of sequencing data and around 80 million unique TCR sequences made up an early release that covered approximately 620 HLA-typed donors. A later genetic analysis took genome-wide SNP genotypes for about three fifths of the 666 donors and used that subset as a discovery cohort. The study profiled the T cell repertoires of about 720 subjects by immunosequencing and related them to cytomegalovirus serostatus. To study patterns of TCR occurrence, a later analysis re-analyzed previously published TCR beta repertoires from 600 to 750 donors and added high-resolution HLA genotyping. Four to six DR-DQ haplotypes were handled as single units for association and clustering because linkage in the cohort was strong. Typing coverage varied by locus: about 620-640 donors for A, B, C, DRB1 and DQB1; 522 for DQA1; nearly 610 for DPA1; more than 450 for DPB1. Donor age, sex, ethnicity and CMV serostatus were compiled together with the repertoire data. HLA typing covered class I and class II loci at four-digit resolution. Findings and caveats that apply to the study as a whole: Strong co-occurrence of HLA alleles, especially DR and DQ, made assigning TCR associations to individual alleles difficult. In both the original and validation cohorts, the classifier was reported to diagnose cytomegalovirus status with high specificity and sensitivity. Linkage disequilibrium might explain the correlated functional status among segregating V segments, but an unknown experimental factor could not be ruled out. The study listed approximately 150 TCR beta chains as associated with cytomegalovirus. It was suggested by the authors that the approach could potentially be generalized to other disease states and immunological phenotypes. Roughly uniform sequencing depth across donors was assumed in presence/absence analyses, although this assumption may not hold. In a later analysis, 16,951 TCR beta sequences were associated with specific HLA alleles at a false discovery rate of 0.05. Several of the top co-occurrence clusters appeared to be linked to parvovirus B19, influenza, CMV and Epstein-Barr virus, according to a later analysis. Because some donors lacked HLA typing at each locus, the association tests relied only on the typed subset. In a later genetic analysis, fewer N-insertions in productive TCRs were reported among donors in an Asian-associated ancestry cluster than the roughly 700-donor mean. According to a later analysis, TCR association rates differed among HLA loci, with DRB1 alleles showing the most associated TCRs and HLA-C alleles showing the fewest. In a later analysis, most CMV-associated TCR beta chains were found to appear HLA-restricted, with HLA associations seemingly driven largely by CMV exposure. Some IMGT-functional V segments, including TRBV6-2 and TRBV6-3, could not be distinguished by the 87-base-pair reads and were therefore excluded. The sequencing pipeline was judged likely to have produced a cluster of highly shared sequence variants as a technical artifact. CMV serostatus was the only immune exposure information available for the cohort. A later genetic analysis associated a missense DCLRE1C variant with V-gene and J-gene trimming of TCR beta chains, and an independent cohort replicated the association. In an earlier analysis of 587 of the donors, most TCR beta V segments appeared in productive rearrangements about 87% or about 30% of the time, broadly matching IMGT annotations. A few of the identified cytomegalovirus-associated TCR beta chains were confirmed in vitro to be specific for cytomegalovirus antigens. Seventeen rarely observed V segments, including chromosome 9 orphons, were excluded from the earlier analysis of about 500 of the donors because counts were too low. A further reported finding was that TCR beta sequences accurately predicted the HLA-A and HLA-B alleles for most subjects in the first cohort. While some public TCRs were present in many individuals, most TCR sequences turned up only very rarely across donors. Compared with equally common non-associated chains, HLA-associated TCR beta chains in a later analysis were more clonally expanded and had lower generation probabilities. The cohort was sequenced for TCR beta chains only, and without alpha or paired-chain data the features that could be detected were limited.

The junction shows trimming of 4 bases on V and 2 bases on J, plus 16 bases between the germline ends. Looking up the germline V gene yields CDR1 SGDLS and CDR2 YYNGEE. From the cysteine through the phenylalanine, the CDR3 covers 15 amino acids. Here the CDR3 DNA is all that survives: 45 bases in frame from base 1. To note about this clone: Its recognized antigen is unknown. The input lacks base qualities; no much larger clone sits a single base away.

Libraries came from the immunoSEQ multiplex PCR assay. For the multiplex PCR, a mixture combining 60 forward primers for TCR Vbeta segments and 13 reverse primers for TCR Jbeta segments was used. Amplification of the CDR3 region of rearranged TCR beta genes was performed with a multiplex PCR assay on genomic DNA. The Illumina HiSeq System was used to sequence the amplified TCR beta libraries as 87-base-pair reads. The study's processing was this. A later analysis tallied around 82 million unique TCR beta chains across the 666 repertoires, and approximately 9.9 million of those chains were shared by two or more donors. A nearest-neighbor algorithm error-corrected the raw reads and collapsed the reads into unique sequences, merging closely related sequences to remove PCR and sequencing errors. Alignment of CDR3 sequences to IMGT reference sequences was used to assign V, D and J gene segments. For a sequence to be retained, a match of at least six nucleotides to both a V gene segment and a J gene segment was required. Rearrangements were called productive when the CDR3 lacked stop codons and stayed in frame with V and J; all others were non-productive. Following IMGT convention, CDR3 was defined as the stretch from the second conserved V-encoded cysteine to the conserved J-encoded phenylalanine. Sequences without an unambiguous match to a single V gene segment were excluded from the earlier analysis of about 600 of the donors. An earlier analysis of 450 to 650 of the donors called V segments functional above 56.7% productive rearrangements and segregating when the between-donor standard deviation exceeded 5%. To diagnose cytomegalovirus status from the catalog of TCR beta chain sequences, a statistical classification framework was built. In a later analysis, V and J genes were assigned by comparing TCR nucleotide sequences against IMGT/GENE-DB human TR gene sequences. Using the TCRdist pipeline, a later analysis assigned CDR3 sequences along with most-parsimonious VDJ recombination scenarios. A later analysis defined each TCR beta chain by its CDR3 amino acid sequence plus V-gene family, and excluded reads lacking a unique V-gene family. As a way to deal with suspected cross-contamination and a sequencing artifact, a later analysis dropped approximately 590 nucleotide sequences that were highly shared and had low generation probability. A later analysis calculated a clonal expansion index for each public chain from normalized within-repertoire ranks of inferred template counts. Generation probabilities in a later analysis came from a VDJ recombination model fitted to out-of-frame rearrangements, and those results were checked against IGoR. A later analysis scored TCR-TCR, TCR-HLA and TCR-CMV co-occurrence with hypergeometric tests, applying a repertoire-size bias correction to TCR pairs. To estimate false discovery rates, a later analysis permuted the HLA or CMV assignments 20 times. In a later analysis, co-occurring TCRs were grouped using DBSCAN, and TCRdist sequence similarity was added for clustering within HLA-allele-positive subsets. Repertoires with fewer than 30,000 or more than 120,000 public chains, plus five repertoires with anomalous nucleotide sharing, were excluded from co-occurrence clustering. TCRdb stores this immuneACCESS table with in-frame sequences only. Part of the clones is absent; in the studies checked, under half of the shortfall reflects unresolved V genes, and no reason is known for the rest. V, J and clone size are those of that table, while D and trimming were read from the DNA. The sample table shows over 140,000 clones, and more than 75% are seen once. The top ten clones comprise 2% to 3% of the sample.

The cohort comprised around 690 healthy bone marrow donors. All cohort members were sampled while nominally healthy, although unrecorded immune exposures were likely present. The donor was CMV seronegative and was included in the group of hundreds of seronegative cohort members. A peripheral blood sample was collected from each donor, and TCR beta sequencing was performed on peripheral blood mononuclear cells. Genomic DNA extraction from the blood cell samples was performed with the Qiagen DNeasy Blood Extraction Kit. Sequencing was performed on PBMCs. The sequence links TRBV9 to TRBJ2-7; possibly the D gene is TRBD1, per 5 matching bases. The clonotype originates from a man aged 45-65 years in good health and CMV-seronegative. The CDR3 amino acid sequence is: CASSPSRSGPYEQYF. The DNA sequence is TGTGCCAGCAGCCCGAGCCGTTCAGGGCCCTACGAGCAGTACTTC.